This TCR beta chain was found in a study of blood T cells in healthy people across ages. The table lists this clonotype with a few counts. Its matching antigen is unknown. The authors ran a second PCR of about 6 to 11 cycles using a sample-barcoded 5' primer and a J-beta primer mix. MiXCR was run by TCRdb on the 5' RACE reads, yielding one entry per CDR3 protein. The sample includes over a million distinct CDR3 sequences, approximately 42% of them seen just once. Notes on the study in general: In long-lived donors, naive CD4+ cell counts and diversity exceeded those of aged donors.

This TCR was sampled from a woman aged 18-29 years in good health. Sequencing used blood.

In DNA, the CDR3 is TGTGCCAGCAGTAACAGGGGCGGCGAGCAGTACTTC. Translating it yields CASSNRGGEQYF. V is TRBV6-2 or TRBV6-3 and J is TRBJ2-7, with 7 bases matching TRBD1. Germline values: CDR1 MNHEY, CDR2 SVGEGT. V lost 5 bases to trimming and J lost 6 bases; unmatched junction nucleotides: 4. This CDR3 has 12 amino acids.